This T cell receptor (beta chain) was documented in a study of early T cells in non-severe SARS-CoV-2 infection. This clonotype was seen a handful of times. Looked up from germline, CDR1 is ENHRY and CDR2 is SYGVKD. The V end lost 0 bases, the J end lost 3 bases, and 5 bases lay between the germline ends. CDR3 length: 14 amino acids. TCRdb processed the 5' RACE reads anew with MiXCR; each CDR3 protein has one entry. This table holds some 97,000 distinct CDR3 sequences, 11% found once. This material consisted of whole blood, taken at baseline. The rearrangement links TRBV10-3 to TRBJ2-2; D is ambiguous. The sequence was obtained from an adult who was a healthcare worker with PCR-confirmed SARS-CoV-2 infection or an uninfected control (not recorded which). Written as DNA, the CDR3 is TGTGCCATCAGTGAGTCCTCAGACACCGGGGAGCTGTTTTTT. Amino acids: CAISESSDTGELFF.